This T cell receptor beta chain comes out of a study of blood T cell repertoires in COVID-19. Whole-study context: Samples representing acute and convalescent COVID-19 were sourced from the United States, Italy and Spain. T cells, B-cell-depleted T cells, or PBMCs supplied cDNA or gDNA.

A single count supports this clone. Per the original methods: Reference gene primer amplification in the assay estimated nucleated cell counts. TCRdb keeps only in-frame clones here, not all; method: immunoSEQ multiplex PCR. V, J and clone size were drawn from that table, and D and trimming were deduced from the DNA. This sample has 20,000 to 25,000 clones, with roughly four fifths found just once. The CDR3 is 13 amino acids. V lost 5 bases to trimming and J lost 2 bases, with 7 bases between them. Germline CDR1 is MNHEY and CDR2 is SVGEGT. The TCR originated in a human donor in a cohort sampled during active or convalescent COVID-19. Sequencing was done on a sample of peripheral blood. The genes are TRBV6-2 or TRBV6-3 and TRBJ1-5; D remains ambiguous. CDR3 amino acids: CASSREGNQPQHF. Written as DNA, the CDR3 is TGTGCCAGCAGTCGGGAAGGCAATCAGCCCCAGCATTTT.